This T cell receptor (beta chain) appears in the sequencing data of a study of response to subunit inactivated influenza vaccine. Findings of the study overall: New T cells are recruited in small numbers by each seasonal influenza vaccination, according to the authors' suggestion.

For this clonotype: Antigen: not known.

TCRdb independently ran MiXCR on the RT-PCR reads; one entry per CDR3 protein. The sample yields around 580,000 distinct CDR3 sequences, 11% to 15% seen once. V lost 2 bases and J 6 bases, leaving 11 bases between the germline ends. Germline loops: CDR1 MNHEY, CDR2 SVGAGI. The CDR3 sequence is 14 residues long. The rearrangement links TRBV6-5 to TRBJ1-5; no definite D call. The clonotype was recovered from a man aged 45 to 65 who received an inactivated influenza vaccine. Sequences were derived from PBMCs from blood, sampled 11 to 12 days after vaccination. In DNA form, the CDR3 reads TGTGCCAGCAGTTACGGCGGGTGGGGTCAGCCCCAGCATTTT. This encodes CASSYGGWGQPQHF.